The 26 T cell receptor beta chains below all came from one sample that was sequenced in a study of OX40 agonist ivuxolimab in advanced cancers. Profiling relied on immunoSEQ multiplex PCR, and the TCRdb table lists in-frame clones only, not all of them. The table has approximately 70,000 clones, more than 75% seen once. The source material was CD4+ or CD8+ T cells sorted from blood, sampled in a trial of the OX40 agonist ivuxolimab. Source of these receptors: an adult with an advanced solid tumor such as melanoma, head and neck, liver or kidney cancer.

The chain is built from TRBV11-3 and TRBJ2-5, with D tentatively TRBD1 or TRBD2 (5 bases each). This CDR3 contains 12 residues. Germline CDR1 is SGHNT and CDR2 is YENEEA. The ends were cut back, 8 bases at V and 4 bases at J, with 11 bases in the middle. CDR3 nucleotides: TGTGCCAGCGGGGGTCAAGGAGAGACCCAGTACTTC. It specifies CASGGQGETQYF.

The chain has TRBV19 and TRBJ1-2, with D possibly TRBD1 on 5 matching bases. The ends were cut back, 8 bases at V and 6 bases at J, with 13 bases in the middle. Per germline, CDR1 LNHDA and CDR2 SQIVND (reference sequence). The CDR3 length is 12 residues. The CDR3 region is CASFDRLDGYTF. CDR3 DNA sequence: TGTGCCAGTTTTGACAGACTAGATGGCTACACCTTC.

The chain employs TRBV28 and TRBJ1-1; 7 positions match TRBD1. Trimming took 4 bases from V and 0 from J; bases not matched to a gene: 8. CDR1 is MDHEN and CDR2 is SYDVKM in the germline V gene. The CDR3 is 16 residues long. In DNA form, the CDR3 reads TGTGCCAGCAGTTCCTACAGGGGTGGTGTGAACACTGAAGCTTTCTTT. Translation gives CASSSYRGGVNTEAFF.

The chain has TRBV7-2 and TRBJ1-1; D is uncertain. The CDR3 runs 10 residues. V shed 5 bases and J shed 8 bases, with 6 bases lying between them. CDR1 is SGHTA, CDR2 FQGNSA, per germline. The CDR3 bases are TGTGCCAGCAGCCTCAGGGAAGCTTTCTTT. Translating it yields CASSLREAFF. Combining the CDR3 with reference TRBV7-2 and TRBJ1-1 gives the whole variable domain GAGVSQSPSNKVTEKGKDVELRCDPISGHTALYWYRQSLGQGLEFLIYFQGNSAPDKSGLPSDRFSAERTGGSVSTLTIQRTQQEDSAVYLCASSLREAFFGQGTRLTVV.

This clone was counted a few times. This chain links TRBV28 with TRBJ1-5, with a weak D call TRBD1 (6 bases). CDR3 length equals 17 residues. Germline CDR1 and CDR2: MDHEN and SYDVKM. V was pared by 1 base and J by 4 bases, with 17 bases between. The CDR3 coding sequence is TGTGCCAGCAGTTTATCAGCGCTCGGAGGGGGGAATCAGCCCCAGCATTTT. Translating it yields CASSLSALGGGNQPQHF.

This rearrangement joins TRBV29-1 to TRBJ1-2; 9 bases are shared with TRBD1. The CDR3 has 16 residues. Germline V lookup: CDR1 SQVTM, CDR2 ANQGSEA. V shed 3 bases, J shed 1 base, and the junction held 9 bases outside the gene matches. This CDR3 reads CSVDGTGRTGNYGYTF. The CDR3 DNA reads TGCAGCGTTGATGGGACAGGGAGGACTGGTAACTATGGCTACACCTTC. Full variable domain (rest looked up from reference TRBV29-1 and TRBJ1-2): SAVISQKPSRDICQRGTSLTIQCQVDSQVTMMFWYRQQPGQSLTLIATANQGSEATYESGFVIDKFPISRPNLTFSTLTVSNMSPEDSSIYLCSVDGTGRTGNYGYTFGSGTRLTVV.

The chain links TRBV7-2 to TRBJ1-2, with 7 bases that match TRBD1. The germline CDR1 and CDR2 sequences are SGHTA and FQGNSA. The CDR3 loop spans 13 amino acids. J gave up 8 bases and V 5 bases, and 8 bases lay outside the gene matches. The DNA for the CDR3 is TGTGCCAGCAGCAGGAGGACAGGCGGCGGCTACACCTTC. Translated, it gives CASSRRTGGGYTF.

The chain employs TRBV21-1 and TRBJ2-2; the listed D gene, TRBD1, was not tested against the DNA. TRBV21-1 is designated a pseudogene. This CDR3 contains 16 residues. CDR3 DNA: TGTGCCAGCAGCCTCCGGGACAGGGGGAACACCGGGGAGCTGTTTTTT. It is translated as CASSLRDRGNTGELFF.

V gene TRBV6-5 combines with J gene TRBJ1-2; D might be TRBD1 (5 bases). Germline lookup yields CDR1 MNHEY and CDR2 SVGAGI. V gave up 4 bases and J gave up 8 bases, with 17 bases separating them. The CDR3 runs 14 residues. CDR3 amino acids: CASSLGIQGGGYTF. Written as DNA, the CDR3 is TGTGCCAGCAGTTTAGGTATTCAGGGAGGCGGCTACACCTTC.

The CDR3 bases are TGTGCCAGTAGTAATGCCCAAGTTAATGAGCAGTTCTTC. This translates into CASSNAQVNEQFF. The V gene is TRBV19, the J gene TRBJ2-1; no clear D. V shed 4 bases and J shed 7 bases, with 11 bases lying between them. The CDR3 sequence is 13 residues long. Germline V gives CDR1 LNHDA, CDR2 SQIVND (reference sequence).

The chain links TRBV7-2 to TRBJ1-1; D unresolved. V was cut by 5 bases and J by 1 base, with 11 bases left in between. The CDR3 has 14 residues. Per germline, CDR1 SGHTA and CDR2 FQGNSA. In DNA form, the CDR3 reads TGTGCCAGCAGCCAACTTTGGGGGAACACTGAAGCTTTCTTT. Its protein is CASSQLWGNTEAFF.

The gene calls are TRBV28 and TRBJ1-1, with D unresolved. The CDR3 contains 12 residues. With 1 base removed from V and 8 bases from J, the gap between germline ends came to 8 bases. CDR1 MDHEN and CDR2 SYDVKM come from the germline V gene. The CDR3 is CASSLFSREAFF. In nucleotides, the CDR3 is TGTGCCAGCAGTTTATTTTCTCGAGAAGCTTTCTTT.

CDR3 region: CASTLFPPSAGREANYGYTF. The DNA for the CDR3 is TGTGCCAGCACCCTCTTCCCCCCCTCCGCAGGCCGTGAGGCTAACTATGGCTACACCTTC. The chain uses TRBV6-4 and TRBJ1-2; no clear D gene. The CDR3 is 20 residues long. Germline values: CDR1 MRHNA, CDR2 SNTAGT. Deletions cut 7 bases from V and 0 bases from J, with 30 bases between.

This rearrangement joins TRBV19 to TRBJ2-7; D is unresolved. Germline V gene data show CDR1 as LNHDA and CDR2 as SQIVND (reference sequence). Trimming took 2 bases from V and 3 from J, leaving 8 bases between them. CDR3 length: 13 residues. The CDR3 protein is CASSIFGHYEQYF. The CDR3 coding sequence is TGTGCCAGTAGTATATTCGGGCACTACGAGCAGTACTTC.

The chain joins TRBV5-1 to TRBJ2-7, with TRBD2 matching over 8 bases. This CDR3 spans 13 amino acids. Trimming took 4 bases from V and 7 from J; bases not matched to a gene: 7. Germline CDR1 is SGHRS and CDR2 is YFSETQ. In DNA form, the CDR3 reads TGCGCCAGCAGCCCCCCTCTAGCGGGTGAGCAGTACGTC. Translation gives CASSPPLAGEQYV.

The count of this clone is one. The DNA of the CDR3 is TGTGCCAGCAGCCTCGACCCGGGCACTGAAGCTTTCTTT. Protein product: CASSLDPGTEAFF. This chain uses TRBV7-7 with TRBJ1-1; D unclear. CDR1 is SSHAT, CDR2 FNYEAQ, per germline (reference sequence). CDR3 length: 13 amino acids. Trimming cost V 5 bases and J 4 bases, with 11 bases left between them. Full variable domain (outside the CDR3, taken from reference TRBV7-7 and TRBJ1-1): GAGVSQSPRYKVTKRGQDVTLRCDPISSHATLYWYQQALGQGPEFLTYFNYEAQPDKSGLPSDRFSAERPEGSISTLTIQRTEQRDSAMYRCASSLDPGTEAFFGQGTRLTVV.

V is TRBV28 and J is TRBJ1-1; D is unresolved. The germline CDR1 and CDR2 sequences are MDHEN and SYDVKM. V was shortened by 6 bases and J by 13 bases, with 24 bases between the two germline ends. The CDR3 sequence is 14 residues long. The CDR3 nucleotides are TGTGCCAGCAGGGAATCCACGGGGTTCCAAGATGGTTTCTTT. It yields the protein CASRESTGFQDGFF. Combining the CDR3 with reference TRBV28 and TRBJ1-1 gives the whole variable domain DVKVTQSSRYLVKRTGEKVFLECVQDMDHENMFWYRQDPGLGLRLIYFSYDVKMKEKGDIPEGYSVSREKKERFSLILESASTNQTSMYLCASRESTGFQDGFFGQGTRLTVV.

The CDR3, as DNA: TGTGCCTGGAGTTCAGGTAGCTATGGCTACACCTTC. Protein product: CAWSSGSYGYTF. This chain connects TRBV30 to TRBJ1-2; D is uncertain. This CDR3 region has 12 residues. CDR1 and CDR2 from the germline V gene are GTSNPN and SVGIG (reference sequence). V was cut by 2 bases and J by 4 bases, with 8 bases left in between. The full variable domain, rest sourced from reference TRBV30 and TRBJ1-2, is SQTIHQWPATLVQPVGSPLSLECTVEGTSNPNLYWYRQAAGRGLQLLFYSVGIGQISSEVPQNLSASRPQDRQFILSSKKLLLSDSGFYLCAWSSGSYGYTFGSGTRLTVV.

The V gene is TRBV6-1, the J gene TRBJ2-5; 8 bases agree with TRBD2. The CDR3 loop spans 14 amino acids. Germline CDR1 is MNHNS and CDR2 is SASEGT. J was trimmed by 5 bases and V by 4 bases; bases with no gene match: 6. CDR3 residues: CASSVSGGKETQYF. The CDR3 DNA reads TGTGCCAGCAGTGTTTCGGGGGGGAAGGAGACCCAGTACTTC.

The V call is TRBV5-4, the J call TRBJ1-2; no firm D call. V was pared by 4 bases and J by 6 bases, with 13 bases between. CDR1 SGHNT and CDR2 YYREEE come from the germline V gene (reference sequence). The CDR3 covers 13 residues. As DNA, the CDR3 is TGTGCCAGCAGCGGTACTCATACCGATGGCTACACCTTC. This encodes CASSGTHTDGYTF.

The V and J genes are TRBV5-5 and TRBJ1-2, with D unclear. Trimming removed 3 bases from V and 7 bases from J, with 19 bases in between. The CDR3 has 15 amino acids. Germline CDR1 SGHKS, CDR2 YYEKEE (reference sequence). CDR3: CASSSALGVKVGYTF. The CDR3 nucleotides read TGTGCCAGCAGCTCGGCACTCGGGGTAAAAGTTGGCTACACCTTC.

The CDR3: CASSFYNEQFF. The DNA of the CDR3 is TGCGCCAGCAGCTTTTACAATGAGCAGTTCTTC. The chain carries TRBV5-1 and TRBJ2-1; D gene unclear. Trimming pared 2 bases from V and 4 bases from J, leaving 1 base between. CDR3 length equals 11 residues. Germline assignment: CDR1 SGHRS and CDR2 YFSETQ. Looking up the rest from reference TRBV5-1 and TRBJ2-1 gives the full variable domain: KAGVTQTPRYLIKTRGQQVTLSCSPISGHRSVSWYQQTPGQGLQFLFEYFSETQRNKGNFPGRFSGRQFSNSRSEMNVSTLELGDSALYLCASSFYNEQFFGPGTRLTVL.

V usage is TRBV28 and J usage is TRBJ2-7; D is tentatively TRBD1 or TRBD2 (6 bases each). V was trimmed by 3 bases and J by 1 base, leaving 19 bases between them. Germline V gene lookup returns CDR1 MDHEN and CDR2 SYDVKM. The CDR3 contains 17 residues. The DNA for the CDR3 is TGTGCCAGCAGTTTTGTCCCGGCCGGAGGGGGGTCCTACGAGCAGTACTTC. Its translation: CASSFVPAGGGSYEQYF.

The CDR3 loop is CASRRDRGSPLHF. The CDR3, as DNA: TGTGCCAGCAGGCGGGACAGGGGTTCACCCCTCCACTTT. The chain recombines TRBV27 with TRBJ1-6; 10 bases fit TRBD1. This CDR3 spans 13 amino acids. The V gene end was trimmed by 6 bases and the J gene end by 9 bases; junction bases not matched to a gene: 2. Germline CDR1 and CDR2: MNHEY and SMNVEV (reference sequence).

The table lists this clone with a few counts. V usage is TRBV21-1 and J usage is TRBJ2-7; the listed D gene, TRBD1, was not tested against the DNA. TRBV21-1 is reported as a pseudogene. CDR3 length: 18 residues. CDR3 sequence (DNA): TGTGCCAGCATCGCCTGTAAATTGAGGGACAGCAGCGGCTACGAGCAGTACTTC. It specifies CASIACKLRDSSGYEQYF.

V is TRBV7-9 and J is TRBJ2-7; no firm D call. V was cut by 1 base and J by 4 bases, with 8 bases left in between. Per the germline V gene, CDR1 is SEHNR and CDR2 is FQNEAQ (reference sequence). The CDR3 is made up of 13 amino acids. The CDR3 region has the DNA TGTGCCAGCAGCTTAGAATCGACGTACGAGCAGTACTTC. It yields the protein CASSLESTYEQYF.